Sequencing of this T cell receptor beta chain was carried out in a study of T cell clonotyping in hematopoietic cell transplantation. As for the study in general: Pretransplant recipient samples were taken after cytoreduction.

Overall study results and limits: Recipient TCR diversity dropped after transplant; expanded clonotypes rose from day 30 to 180.

About this clone: Its antigen is not identified.

Time point noted: recipient sample about 28 days before transplant, after cytoreduction. Recipients were bled about 28 days pretransplant and at posttransplant days 30, 100, 180. Assay used: immunoSEQ multiplex PCR; TCRdb lists only in-frame clones, some missing. This table holds 27,000 or so clones, around 70% found once. The clonotype was recovered from a man aged 45-65 years with myelodysplastic syndrome. Some clones in this sample may be carry-over from other donors' samples. The sample was peripheral blood mononuclear cells, taken before stem cell transplant.

DNA of the CDR3: TGTGCCAGCAGCTGGGACACTTCAAATTCACCCCTCCACTTT. Translating gives CASSWDTSNSPLHF. V is TRBV6-5 and J is TRBJ1-6, with D possibly matching TRBD1 (6 bases). The germline CDR1 and CDR2 sequences are MNHEY and SVGAGI. Trimming pared 6 bases from V and 7 bases from J, leaving 13 bases between. The CDR3 consists of 14 residues.